This TCR beta chain is from a study of lymphopenia after photon versus proton radiotherapy. V was clipped by 1 base and J by 3 bases; unmatched bases: 3. Looked up from germline, CDR1 is SGHTA and CDR2 is FQGNSA. This CDR3 is 16 amino acids long. Here immunoSEQ multiplex PCR was the method, and the copy in TCRdb shows in-frame clones only, minus some. The sample lists about 62,000 clones, roughly 90% occurring once. Sequenced material: peripheral blood, taken from a patient treated with proton-based radiotherapy. The chain is built from TRBV7-2 and TRBJ2-3; 11 nucleotides match TRBD2. The source of this sequence is a man older than 75 with esophageal cancer. The CDR3 sequence: CASSLVLAGGTDTQYF. The CDR3, as DNA: TGTGCCAGCAGCTTAGTCCTAGCGGGGGGTACAGATACGCAGTATTTT.